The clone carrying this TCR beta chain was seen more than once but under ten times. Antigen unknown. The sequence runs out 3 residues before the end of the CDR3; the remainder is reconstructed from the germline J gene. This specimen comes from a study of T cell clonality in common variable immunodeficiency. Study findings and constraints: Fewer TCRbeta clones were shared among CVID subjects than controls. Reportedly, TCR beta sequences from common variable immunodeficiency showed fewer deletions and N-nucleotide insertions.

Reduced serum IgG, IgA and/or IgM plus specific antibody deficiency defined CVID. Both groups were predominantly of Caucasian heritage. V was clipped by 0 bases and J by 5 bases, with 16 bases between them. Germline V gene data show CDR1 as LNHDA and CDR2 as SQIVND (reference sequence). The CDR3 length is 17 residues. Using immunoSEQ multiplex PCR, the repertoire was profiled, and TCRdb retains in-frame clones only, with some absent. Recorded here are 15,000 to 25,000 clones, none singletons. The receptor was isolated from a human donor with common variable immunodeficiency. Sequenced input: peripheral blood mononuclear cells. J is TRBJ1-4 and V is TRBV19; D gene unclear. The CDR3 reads CASSIEPPYSLNEKLFF. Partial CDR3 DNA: TGTGCCAGTAGTATAGAGCCTCCATACAGTCTCAATGAAAAA. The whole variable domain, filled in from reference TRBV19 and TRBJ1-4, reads DGGITQSPKYLFRKEGQNVTLSCEQNLNHDAMYWYRQDPGQGLRLIYYSQIVNDFQKGDIAEGYSVSREKKESFPLTVTSAQKNPTAFYLCASSIEPPYSLNEKLFFGSGTQLSVL.